This entry features one T cell receptor beta chain sequence. The data were taken from a study of shared clonotypes between healthy human individuals. The data were produced by immunoSEQ multiplex PCR, yet TCRdb's version contains in-frame clones alone and is incomplete. The top ten clones hold approximately 1% of a sample with about 2 million clones, approximately 94% of them seen once. Naive CD8 cells were CD45RO-negative, positively selected for CCR7, excluding terminally differentiated effector memory CD45RA+ cells. Looked up from germline, CDR1 is LNHDA and CDR2 is SQIVND (reference sequence). V was cut by 3 bases and J by 5 bases, with 16 bases left in between. This CDR3 is built from 15 residues.

The TCR comes from a man between 18 and 35 years old in good health. V is TRBV19 and J is TRBJ1-2; D is uncertain. Sequenced: naive CD8+ T cells sorted from blood. The CDR3 sequence: CASSMPDVLGYGYTF. The CDR3 DNA follows: TGTGCCAGTAGTATGCCCGACGTCCTAGGGTATGGCTACACCTTC.